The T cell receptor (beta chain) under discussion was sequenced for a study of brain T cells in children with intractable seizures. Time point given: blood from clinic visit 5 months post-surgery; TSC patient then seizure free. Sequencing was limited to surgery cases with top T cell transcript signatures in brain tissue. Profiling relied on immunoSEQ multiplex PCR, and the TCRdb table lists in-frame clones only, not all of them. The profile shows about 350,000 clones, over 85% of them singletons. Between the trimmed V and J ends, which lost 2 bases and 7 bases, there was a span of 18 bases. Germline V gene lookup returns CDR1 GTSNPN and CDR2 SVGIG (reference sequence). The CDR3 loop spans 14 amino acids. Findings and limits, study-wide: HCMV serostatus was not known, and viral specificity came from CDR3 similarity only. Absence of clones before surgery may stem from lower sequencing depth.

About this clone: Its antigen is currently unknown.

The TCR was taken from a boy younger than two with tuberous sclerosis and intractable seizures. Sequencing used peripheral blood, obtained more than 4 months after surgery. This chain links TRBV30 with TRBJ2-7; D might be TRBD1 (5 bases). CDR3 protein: CAWSKGPSPREQYF. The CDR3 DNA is TGTGCCTGGAGTAAGGGGCCTTCTCCCCGGGAGCAGTACTTC. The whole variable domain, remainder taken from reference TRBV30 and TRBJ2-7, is SQTIHQWPATLVQPVGSPLSLECTVEGTSNPNLYWYRQAAGRGLQLLFYSVGIGQISSEVPQNLSASRPQDRQFILSSKKLLLSDSGFYLCAWSKGPSPREQYFGPGTRLTVT.